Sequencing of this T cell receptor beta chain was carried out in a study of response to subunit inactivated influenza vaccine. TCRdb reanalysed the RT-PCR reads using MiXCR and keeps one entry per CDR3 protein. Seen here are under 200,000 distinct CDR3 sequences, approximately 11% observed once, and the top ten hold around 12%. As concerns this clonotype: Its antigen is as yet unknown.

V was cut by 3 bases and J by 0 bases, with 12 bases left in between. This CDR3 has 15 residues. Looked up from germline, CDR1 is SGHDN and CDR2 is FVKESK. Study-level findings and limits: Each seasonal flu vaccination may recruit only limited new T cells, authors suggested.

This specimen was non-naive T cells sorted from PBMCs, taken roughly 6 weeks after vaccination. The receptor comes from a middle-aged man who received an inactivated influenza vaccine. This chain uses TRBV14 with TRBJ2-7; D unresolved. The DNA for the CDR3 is TGTGCCAGCAGCCAGTCATCCGTGAGCTCCTACGAGCAGTACTTC. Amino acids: CASSQSSVSSYEQYF.